This T cell receptor beta chain was profiled in a study of blood T cell repertoires in COVID-19. Study summary: Sites across the United States, Italy and Spain contributed samples from acute and convalescent COVID-19. PBMCs, B-cell-depleted T cells, or T cells provided the cDNA or gDNA that made up the material.

Per the germline V gene, CDR1 is LNHDA and CDR2 is SQIVND (reference sequence). The CDR3 has 12 residues. V shed 6 bases and J shed 5 bases, with 10 bases lying between them. In the original analysis: Scientists estimated how many nucleated cells there were by amplifying reference gene primers. Assay used: immunoSEQ multiplex PCR; TCRdb lists only in-frame clones, some missing. V and J calls and clone size come straight from that table; D and trimming were deduced from the DNA. Of more than 200,000 clones detected, 83% appear once; the ten largest clones hold about 2.5%. The origin of this receptor is a woman aged 40 to 49 with active or convalescent COVID-19. The chain has TRBV19 and TRBJ1-2, with D possibly TRBD1 on 6 matching bases. The source material was peripheral blood. CDR3 in amino acids: CASSPDRYGYTF. CDR3 nucleotide sequence: TGTGCCAGTAGCCCGGACAGATATGGCTACACCTTC. The full variable domain, with the rest looked up from reference TRBV19 and TRBJ1-2, is DGGITQSPKYLFRKEGQNVTLSCEQNLNHDAMYWYRQDPGQGLRLIYYSQIVNDFQKGDIAEGYSVSREKKESFPLTVTSAQKNPTAFYLCASSPDRYGYTFGSGTRLTVV.